This is a list of T cell receptor beta chains from one sample in a study of CD8 T cells in ankylosing spondylitis. In TCRdb, the 5' RACE reads were re-called with MiXCR into one record per CDR3 protein. The table shows under 150,000 distinct CDR3 sequences, with about a tenth occurring only once. Sequenced input: blood, either unsorted or a sorted T cell fraction (not recorded which). These receptors all stem from a male donor with ankylosing spondylitis or in good health (not recorded which). Each CDR3 is given with its conserved first and last residue. The D gene is left open where the match is weak. Rows may omit the clone size; those that give it use once, few, many or a size class.

TRBV11-2	.	TRBJ2-3	few	TGTGCCAGCAGCTTTAACTTAGCGTCTAGCACAGATACGCAGTATTTT	CASSFNLASSTDTQYF
TRBV19	TRBD2	TRBJ2-1	.	TGTGCCAGTAGTCTTTCAGGGACTAGCGGGCTAAATGAGCAGTTCTTC	CASSLSGTSGLNEQFF
TRBV5-1	.	TRBJ1-6	many	TGCGCCAGCAGCTTGGAGGGGGTTTACTCACCCCTCCACTTT	CASSLEGVYSPLHF
TRBV20-1	TRBD2	TRBJ2-7	few	TGCAGTGCTAACGAGGGACTAGCGGTTTACGAGCAGTACTTC	CSANEGLAVYEQYF
TRBV5-1	.	TRBJ1-5	.	TGCGCCAGCAGCTTGCTGTCGGGGGAGGATCAGCCCCAGCATTTT	CASSLLSGEDQPQHF
TRBV20-1	.	TRBJ1-4	many	TGCAGTGCTATACCAGGGAAGGGGAATGAAAAACTGTTTTTT	CSAIPGKGNEKLFF
TRBV4-3	.	TRBJ2-7	many	TGCGCCAGCAGCCAAGATCAGACAGATCCCTCCTACGAGCAGTACTTC	CASSQDQTDPSYEQYF
TRBV3-1	.	TRBJ2-5	many	TGTGCCAGCAGCCAAGAGTTTCCAGTCGAGATGGGGACCCAGTACTTC	CASSQEFPVEMGTQYF
TRBV4-3	TRBD1	TRBJ2-7	.	TGCGCCAGCAGCCAAGAAAGACAGGGGCTTGACGAGCAGTACTTC	CASSQERQGLDEQYF
TRBV20-1	TRBD1	TRBJ1-6	many	TGCAGTGCTAGGACAGGGGGCCCCTATAATTCACCCCTCCACTTT	CSARTGGPYNSPLHF